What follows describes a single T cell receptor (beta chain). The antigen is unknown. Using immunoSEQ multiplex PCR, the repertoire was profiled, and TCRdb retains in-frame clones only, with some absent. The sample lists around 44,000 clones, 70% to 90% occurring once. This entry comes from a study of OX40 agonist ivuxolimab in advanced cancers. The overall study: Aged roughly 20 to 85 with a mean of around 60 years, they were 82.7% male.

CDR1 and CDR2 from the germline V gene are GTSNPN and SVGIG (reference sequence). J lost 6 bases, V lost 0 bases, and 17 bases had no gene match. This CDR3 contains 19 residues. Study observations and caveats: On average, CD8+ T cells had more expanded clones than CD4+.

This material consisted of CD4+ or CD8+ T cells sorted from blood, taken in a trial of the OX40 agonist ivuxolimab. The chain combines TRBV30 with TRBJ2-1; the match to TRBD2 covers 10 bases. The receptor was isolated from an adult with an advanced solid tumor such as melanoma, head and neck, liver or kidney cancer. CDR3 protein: CAWSVAVWERGGRANEQFF. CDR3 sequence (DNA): TGTGCCTGGAGTGTAGCCGTCTGGGAGCGGGGGGGCCGTGCCAATGAGCAGTTCTTC.